This T cell receptor beta chain was profiled in a study of blood T cell repertoires in COVID-19. Assay used: immunoSEQ multiplex PCR; TCRdb lists only in-frame clones, some missing. The sample includes roughly 160,000 clones, less than 90% of them seen just once. Source material: peripheral blood. The source of this sequence is a man between 60 and 70 years old with acute or convalescent COVID-19.

CDR3 sequence: CATSDWGQDYGYTF. DNA for the CDR3: TGTGCCACCAGTGATTGGGGACAGGACTATGGCTACACCTTC. This rearrangement joins TRBV24-1 to TRBJ1-2, with TRBD1 matching over 8 bases. Germline-derived CDR1 and CDR2 are KGHDR and SFDVKD. V trimming: 2 bases; J trimming: 3 bases; junction bases outside the gene matches: 1. This CDR3 comprises 14 residues.